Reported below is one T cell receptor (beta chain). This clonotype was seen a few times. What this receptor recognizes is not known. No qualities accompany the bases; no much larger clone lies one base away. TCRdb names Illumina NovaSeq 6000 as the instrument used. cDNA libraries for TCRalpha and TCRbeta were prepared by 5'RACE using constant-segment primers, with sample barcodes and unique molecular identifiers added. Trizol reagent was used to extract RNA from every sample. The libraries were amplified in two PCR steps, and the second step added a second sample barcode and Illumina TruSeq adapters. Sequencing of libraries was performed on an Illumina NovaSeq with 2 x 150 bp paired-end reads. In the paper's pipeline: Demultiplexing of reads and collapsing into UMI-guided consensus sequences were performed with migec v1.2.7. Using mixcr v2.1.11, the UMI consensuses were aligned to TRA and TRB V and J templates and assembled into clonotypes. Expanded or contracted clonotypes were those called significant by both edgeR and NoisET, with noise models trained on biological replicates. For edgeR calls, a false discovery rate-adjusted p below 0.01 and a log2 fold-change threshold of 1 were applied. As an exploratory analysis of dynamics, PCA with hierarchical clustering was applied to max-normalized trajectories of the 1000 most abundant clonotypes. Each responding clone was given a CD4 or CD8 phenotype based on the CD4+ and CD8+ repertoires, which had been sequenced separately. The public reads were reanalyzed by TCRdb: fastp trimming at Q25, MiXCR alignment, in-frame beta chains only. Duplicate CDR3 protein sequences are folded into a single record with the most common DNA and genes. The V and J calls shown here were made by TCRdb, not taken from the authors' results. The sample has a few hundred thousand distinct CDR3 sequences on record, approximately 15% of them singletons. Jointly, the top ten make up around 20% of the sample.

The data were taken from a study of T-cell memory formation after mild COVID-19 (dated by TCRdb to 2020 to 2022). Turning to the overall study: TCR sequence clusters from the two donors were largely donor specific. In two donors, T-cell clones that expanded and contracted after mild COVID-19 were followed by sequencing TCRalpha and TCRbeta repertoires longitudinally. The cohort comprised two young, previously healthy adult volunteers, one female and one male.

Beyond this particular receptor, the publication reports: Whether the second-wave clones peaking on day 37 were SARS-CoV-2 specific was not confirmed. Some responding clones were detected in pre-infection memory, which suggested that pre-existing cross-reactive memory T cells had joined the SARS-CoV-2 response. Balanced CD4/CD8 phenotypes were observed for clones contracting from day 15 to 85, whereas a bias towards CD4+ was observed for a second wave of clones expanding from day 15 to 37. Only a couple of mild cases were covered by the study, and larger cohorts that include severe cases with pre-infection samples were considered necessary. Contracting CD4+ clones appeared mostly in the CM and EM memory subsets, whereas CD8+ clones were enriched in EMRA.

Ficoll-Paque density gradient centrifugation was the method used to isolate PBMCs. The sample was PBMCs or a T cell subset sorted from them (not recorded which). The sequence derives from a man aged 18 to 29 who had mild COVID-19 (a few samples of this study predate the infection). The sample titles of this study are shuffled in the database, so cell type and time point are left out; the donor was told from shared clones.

The DNA sequence is TGCGCCAGCAGCCAAGATGAGGAGGGAAGCTCCTACAATGAGCAGTTCTTC. It encodes CASSQDEEGSSYNEQFF. The chain joins TRBV4-3 to TRBJ2-1; the D gene is perhaps TRBD2, from 6 matching bases. The trim is 0 bases for V and 0 bases for J, with a gap of 12 bases between the germline ends. CDR1 LGHNA and CDR2 YSLEER were looked up in the germline V gene. The CDR3 runs 17 residues from the cysteine to the phenylalanine. Of all the DNA, just the CDR3 is kept, 51 bases in frame from base 1.